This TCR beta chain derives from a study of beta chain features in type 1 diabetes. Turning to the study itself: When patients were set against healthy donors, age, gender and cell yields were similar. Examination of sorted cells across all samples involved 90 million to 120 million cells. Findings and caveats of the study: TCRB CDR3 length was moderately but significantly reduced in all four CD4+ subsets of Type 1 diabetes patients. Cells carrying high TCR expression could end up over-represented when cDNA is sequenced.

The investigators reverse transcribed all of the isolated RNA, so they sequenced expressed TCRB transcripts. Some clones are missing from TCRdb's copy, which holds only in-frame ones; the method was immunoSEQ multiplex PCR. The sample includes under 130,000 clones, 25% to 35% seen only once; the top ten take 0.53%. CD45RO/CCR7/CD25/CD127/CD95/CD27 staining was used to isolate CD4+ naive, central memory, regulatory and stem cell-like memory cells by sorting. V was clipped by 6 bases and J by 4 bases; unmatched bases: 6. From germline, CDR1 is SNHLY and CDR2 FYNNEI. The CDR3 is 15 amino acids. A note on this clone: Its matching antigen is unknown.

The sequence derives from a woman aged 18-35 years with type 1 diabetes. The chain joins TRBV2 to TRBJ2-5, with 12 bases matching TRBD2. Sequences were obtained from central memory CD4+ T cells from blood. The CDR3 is CASSPGLAGTETQYF. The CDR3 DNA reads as TGTGCCAGCAGCCCGGGACTAGCGGGTACAGAGACCCAGTACTTC.